The T cell receptor beta chain under discussion was sequenced for a study of T cell repertoires in cytomegalovirus infection. Study at large: Both CMV infection and a matching HLA type were indicated by public TCR beta signatures.

TCRdb re-derived calls from the reads in MiXCR, one entry per CDR3 protein. The data contain 700,000 to 850,000 distinct CDR3 sequences, approximately 29% of them singletons. Study-level points and caveats: It was HLA-C-restricted CMV-specific TCR beta clonotypes that dominated the response ex vivo.

The CDR3 spans 15 residues. The V and J ends lost 8 bases and 3 bases, in that order; junction bases with no gene match: 9. Germline V lookup: CDR1 MNHEY, CDR2 SVGEGT. Points on this clonotype: The antigen remains unidentified.

This TCR was recovered from a human donor in good health (CMV status not recorded). Some clones in this sample may be carry-over from other donors' samples. The material was cultured CD8+ T cells from PBMCs, obtained from culture after CMV antigen stimulation. V and J are TRBV6-2 or TRBV6-3 and TRBJ2-3, with TRBD1 matching over 9 bases. The CDR3 DNA reads TGTGCCAGCGGGAAGGGGACAGGGACTACAGATACGCAGTATTTT. Translated, it gives CASGKGTGTTDTQYF.